This T cell receptor (beta chain) is from a study of Ad26.COV2.S vaccination and SARS-CoV-2 variants. Study as a whole: It was the COV1001 Ad26.COV2.S trial arm that included the donor. In the study, Ad26.COV2.S was injected intramuscularly once, or twice 56 days apart.

Treatment: some 20 received Ad26.COV2.S at low or high dose, single or two shots; 5 received placebo; per-sample allocation not given. Sampling took place 63 days after the first vaccine or placebo injection. Repertoires were generated with immunoSEQ multiplex PCR, while TCRdb's copy carries only in-frame clones and drops some. The table includes some 420,000 clones, roughly 88% detected once. After removal of 1 base from V and 5 bases from J, the junction contained 9 bases not matched to a gene. Germline values: CDR1 SGHDN, CDR2 FVKESK. The CDR3 has 16 amino acids. The sequenced sample was peripheral blood, obtained in a trial of Ad26.COV2.S vaccine versus placebo. This rearrangement joins TRBV14 to TRBJ2-5; 8 bases map to TRBD2. This receptor was taken from a person between 18 and 65 years old who received the Ad26.COV2.S COVID-19 vaccine or a placebo. The CDR3 DNA follows: TGTGCCAGCAGCCAAGTTAATGGGCGGGGGGCCGAGACCCAGTACTTC. It is translated as CASSQVNGRGAETQYF. Together with reference TRBV14 and TRBJ2-5, the CDR3 gives the full variable domain: EAGVTQFPSHSVIEKGQTVTLRCDPISGHDNLYWYRRVMGKEIKFLLHFVKESKQDESGMPNNRFLAERTGGTYSTLKVQPAELEDSGVYFCASSQVNGRGAETQYFGPGTRLLVL.